This is a list of T cell receptor beta chains from one sample in a study of T cell repertoires in cytomegalovirus infection. TCRdb fed the reads into MiXCR, producing one record per CDR3 protein. The sample has nearly 450,000 distinct CDR3 sequences, about a third seen once; the top ten hold roughly an eighth. Material for sequencing was PBMCs. Source of these receptors: a human donor in good health (CMV status not recorded). Some clones in this sample may be carry-over from other donors' samples. Each CDR3 is given without its conserved first and last residue. The order of the fields is J gene, V gene, CDR3 protein.

j_gene: TRBJ2-7; v_gene: TRBV11-2; CDR3aa: ASSFGQSYEQS
j_gene: TRBJ1-2; v_gene: TRBV19; CDR3aa: ASSIAADRYDLGYT
j_gene: TRBJ2-3; v_gene: TRBV7-2; CDR3aa: AGTGGSTDTQY
j_gene: TRBJ2-2; v_gene: TRBV5-1; CDR3aa: ASMPDGTGELF
j_gene: TRBJ1-5; v_gene: TRBV19; CDR3aa: ASSRAGNQPQH
j_gene: TRBJ1-5; v_gene: TRBV7-2; CDR3aa: ASSLGGLSNQPQH
j_gene: TRBJ1-4; v_gene: TRBV19; CDR3aa: ASSERTAINEKLF
j_gene: TRBJ2-3; v_gene: TRBV7-8; CDR3aa: ASSLAPGTGG
j_gene: TRBJ2-5; v_gene: TRBV6-2/TRBV6-3; CDR3aa: ASIRDGGEETQY
j_gene: TRBJ2-5; v_gene: TRBV7-2; CDR3aa: ASSLASILTQY
j_gene: TRBJ1-5; v_gene: TRBV5-6; CDR3aa: ASSDAWGNQPQH
j_gene: TRBJ1-1; v_gene: TRBV29-1; CDR3aa: SSRVRGRNTEAF
j_gene: TRBJ1-2; v_gene: TRBV20-1; CDR3aa: SARRGVYGYT
j_gene: TRBJ1-6; v_gene: TRBV6-8; CDR3aa: ASGPQGANSPLH
j_gene: TRBJ2-1; v_gene: TRBV28; CDR3aa: ASSSGQGAYEQF
j_gene: TRBJ2-5; v_gene: TRBV25-1; CDR3aa: ASSEPGQLQETQY
j_gene: TRBJ2-7; v_gene: TRBV27; CDR3aa: ATSSQGAREQY
j_gene: TRBJ2-5; v_gene: TRBV20-1; CDR3aa: SARRGSRGRETQY
j_gene: TRBJ1-6; v_gene: TRBV7-8; CDR3aa: ASSLHNGGDSPLH
j_gene: TRBJ1-2; v_gene: TRBV6-1; CDR3aa: ASSEETGGAFYGYT
j_gene: TRBJ1-1; v_gene: TRBV2; CDR3aa: ASSYRDRATQGF
j_gene: TRBJ2-3; v_gene: TRBV7-8; CDR3aa: ASSLIRSTDTQY
j_gene: TRBJ2-7; v_gene: TRBV29-1; CDR3aa: SVERQGGVQY
j_gene: TRBJ2-5; v_gene: TRBV20-1; CDR3aa: SARDRVTQKTQY
j_gene: TRBJ2-7; v_gene: TRBV7-9; CDR3aa: ASTTQGARDEQY
j_gene: TRBJ2-7; v_gene: TRBV6-2/TRBV6-3; CDR3aa: ASSSTGTGSYEQY
j_gene: TRBJ2-1; v_gene: TRBV11-3; CDR3aa: ASSSGGSSREQF
j_gene: TRBJ1-1; v_gene: TRBV27; CDR3aa: ASSYWPLGQAF
j_gene: TRBJ2-2; v_gene: TRBV20-1; CDR3aa: TTRDRGTGELF
j_gene: TRBJ2-2; v_gene: TRBV4-3; CDR3aa: ASSQGRTAGKGELF
j_gene: TRBJ2-7; v_gene: TRBV5-5; CDR3aa: ASSLGTWTYEQY
j_gene: TRBJ1-2; v_gene: TRBV12-3/TRBV12-4; CDR3aa: ASSLRRDPIRYT
j_gene: TRBJ2-7; v_gene: TRBV3-1; CDR3aa: ASSHRGQLIHSYEQY
j_gene: TRBJ1-2; v_gene: TRBV4-2; CDR3aa: ASSRYRGESAGYT
j_gene: TRBJ2-5; v_gene: TRBV2; CDR3aa: ASSEAGGSPKTQY
j_gene: TRBJ2-7; v_gene: TRBV27; CDR3aa: ASSLGSGGAIEQY
j_gene: TRBJ1-2; v_gene: TRBV5-6; CDR3aa: ASRLDNSYYGYT
j_gene: TRBJ1-1; v_gene: TRBV20-1; CDR3aa: SAIEGANTEAF
j_gene: TRBJ1-2; v_gene: TRBV14; CDR3aa: ASSPGGGKLANYGYT